This TCR beta chain was observed in a study of cytomegalovirus exposure and HLA in healthy donors. The V and J ends lost 2 bases and 5 bases respectively, with 9 bases between them. The CDR3 length is 13 residues. Per the germline V gene, CDR1 is MNHEY and CDR2 is SVGAGI. PCR used 60 Vbeta primers and 13 Jbeta primers. Sequencing used immunoSEQ multiplex PCR; TCRdb keeps in-frame clones, though not all of them. Its table records around 75,000 clones. V is TRBV6-5 and J is TRBJ1-1; D might be TRBD1 (6 bases). Sequencing used PBMCs. This TCR derives from a man between 45 and 60 years old in good health and CMV-seropositive. The CDR3: CASSYGGGTEAFF. As DNA, the CDR3 is TGTGCCAGCAGTTACGGGGGCGGGACTGAAGCTTTCTTT.